Below, one TCR beta chain is given with its context. Its antigen is undetermined. The data are from a study of Ad26.COV2.S vaccination and SARS-CoV-2 variants. Profiled with immunoSEQ multiplex PCR; TCRdb holds only in-frame clones, not every one. The table records roughly 680,000 clones, about 89% of them present only once. The treatment is: around 19 received Ad26.COV2.S at low or high dose, single or two shots; roughly five received placebo; per-sample allocation not given. Sampling occurred on day 63 after the first vaccine or placebo injection. Donation was by an adult aged 18-55 years who was in Boston. The CDR3 sequence is 16 residues long. The V gene end was trimmed by 3 bases and the J gene end by 4 bases; junction bases not matched to a gene: 11. CDR1 and CDR2 from the germline V gene are MNHEY and SMNVEV (reference sequence). Study conclusions and caveats: Researchers cautioned that TCR breadth and depth analyses may have underestimated total T cell responses. Responses of spike-specific T cells (both CD8+ and CD4+) reportedly showed substantial breadth after vaccination.

V gene TRBV27 combines with J gene TRBJ1-1; 7 nucleotides align to TRBD1. The sequencing used peripheral blood, collected in a trial of Ad26.COV2.S vaccine versus placebo. This clonotype was obtained from a person aged 18-65 years who received the Ad26.COV2.S COVID-19 vaccine or a placebo. The CDR3 region has the DNA TGTGCCAGCAGTTTGAGACAGGGACTTGCCCTCACTGAAGCTTTCTTT. Amino acid sequence: CASSLRQGLALTEAFF.